These T cell receptor beta chains were read from a single sample in a study. TCRdb reanalysed the 5' RACE reads using MiXCR and keeps one entry per CDR3 protein. The data show about 32,000 distinct CDR3 sequences, approximately 25% seen once. What was sequenced was memory CD4+ T cells sorted from blood. Receptors originate from a female donor with breast cancer. Both conserved end residues are trimmed from each CDR3.

j_gene: TRBJ2-7
v_gene: TRBV30
CDR3aa: AWSPAVEQY

j_gene: TRBJ2-7
v_gene: TRBV6-2/TRBV6-3
CDR3aa: ASSYGRDRFYEQY

j_gene: TRBJ1-3
v_gene: TRBV5-6
CDR3aa: ASSSRVRGISGNTIY

j_gene: TRBJ2-7
v_gene: TRBV27
CDR3aa: ASSAGGPEQY

j_gene: TRBJ2-4
v_gene: TRBV29-1
CDR3aa: SVVKGSKNIQY

j_gene: TRBJ2-3
v_gene: TRBV20-1
CDR3aa: SAGSPRGGGSTDTQY

j_gene: TRBJ2-2
v_gene: TRBV28
CDR3aa: ASSLLTNTGELF

j_gene: TRBJ2-7
v_gene: TRBV24-1
CDR3aa: ATSQGYSEQY

j_gene: TRBJ1-6
v_gene: TRBV6-2/TRBV6-3
CDR3aa: ASRATISLH

j_gene: TRBJ2-7
v_gene: TRBV24-1
CDR3aa: ATSDPQGANPYEQY

j_gene: TRBJ2-3
v_gene: TRBV7-9
CDR3aa: ASSLASGGADTQY

j_gene: TRBJ2-7
v_gene: TRBV4-1
CDR3aa: ASSYTLGQGSQY

j_gene: TRBJ2-1
v_gene: TRBV9
CDR3aa: ASSVATSLNERF

j_gene: TRBJ2-7
v_gene: TRBV24-1
CDR3aa: ATSDRDRASYEQY

j_gene: TRBJ1-3
v_gene: TRBV12-3/TRBV12-4
CDR3aa: AGSLLVGVGNTIY

j_gene: TRBJ2-3
v_gene: TRBV7-8
CDR3aa: ASSLYELASDTQY

j_gene: TRBJ1-2
v_gene: TRBV12-3/TRBV12-4
CDR3aa: ASSLSSYGYT

j_gene: TRBJ1-2
v_gene: TRBV7-6
CDR3aa: ASSSQGVRGYT

j_gene: TRBJ2-5
v_gene: TRBV20-1
CDR3aa: SARDLIAQETQY

j_gene: TRBJ1-1
v_gene: TRBV29-1
CDR3aa: SAVRTENTEAF

j_gene: TRBJ1-6
v_gene: TRBV4-2
CDR3aa: ASSLKTGPNSPLH

j_gene: TRBJ2-1
v_gene: TRBV5-1
CDR3aa: ASSLDGRGGGSYNEQF

j_gene: TRBJ1-2
v_gene: TRBV2
CDR3aa: ASRPGGSYGYT

j_gene: TRBJ2-1
v_gene: TRBV20-1
CDR3aa: SAKDRYNEQF

j_gene: TRBJ2-4
v_gene: TRBV4-1
CDR3aa: ASSHPRGGGHG

j_gene: TRBJ1-4
v_gene: TRBV27
CDR3aa: ASSFGGNEKLF

j_gene: TRBJ2-3
v_gene: TRBV5-1
CDR3aa: ASSPGGYTDTQY

j_gene: TRBJ2-1
v_gene: TRBV20-1
CDR3aa: SAPLKRGANERF

j_gene: TRBJ2-2
v_gene: TRBV24-1
CDR3aa: AASRGLDTGELF

j_gene: TRBJ1-5
v_gene: TRBV6-2/TRBV6-3
CDR3aa: ASSYPDRFFYSNQPQH

j_gene: TRBJ2-7
v_gene: TRBV30
CDR3aa: TWELAGLTYEQY

j_gene: TRBJ2-2
v_gene: TRBV21-1
CDR3aa: ASSKYRGSYTGELF

j_gene: TRBJ2-1
v_gene: TRBV20-1
CDR3aa: SARDLRQAYNEQF

j_gene: TRBJ2-5
v_gene: TRBV7-3
CDR3aa: ASSETSIQETQY

j_gene: TRBJ2-1
v_gene: TRBV5-1
CDR3aa: ASSTEAGAYNEQF

j_gene: TRBJ2-6
v_gene: TRBV5-1
CDR3aa: ASSVAGGSGANVLT

j_gene: TRBJ1-5
v_gene: TRBV4-3
CDR3aa: ASSQNFRAANQPQH

j_gene: TRBJ1-1
v_gene: TRBV9
CDR3aa: ASSAIVGGTEAF

j_gene: TRBJ2-3
v_gene: TRBV19
CDR3aa: ASRPGGADTQY

j_gene: TRBJ2-7
v_gene: TRBV6-5
CDR3aa: ASSYGGGAYEQY

j_gene: TRBJ1-1
v_gene: TRBV6-1
CDR3aa: ASSKWLGKNTEAF

j_gene: TRBJ2-7
v_gene: TRBV20-1
CDR3aa: SAPGLVSYEQY

j_gene: TRBJ2-2
v_gene: TRBV6-1
CDR3aa: ASMYESNTGELF

j_gene: TRBJ2-2
v_gene: TRBV12-3/TRBV12-4
CDR3aa: AGSLVHPNTGELF

j_gene: TRBJ1-5
v_gene: TRBV4-2
CDR3aa: ASSPLQDNQPQH

j_gene: TRBJ2-2
v_gene: TRBV6-1
CDR3aa: ASRMDRGVTGELF

j_gene: TRBJ1-2
v_gene: TRBV3-1
CDR3aa: ASSQGQGGTVSGYT

j_gene: TRBJ1-5
v_gene: TRBV5-1
CDR3aa: ASSLKGAGNQPQH

j_gene: TRBJ2-2
v_gene: TRBV6-2/TRBV6-3
CDR3aa: ASSYSRGELF

j_gene: TRBJ2-7
v_gene: TRBV24-1
CDR3aa: ATSETHSYEQY

j_gene: TRBJ1-2
v_gene: TRBV20-1
CDR3aa: SAEQGVDYGYT

j_gene: TRBJ2-4
v_gene: TRBV4-1
CDR3aa: ASSQEGQGVSTPRVAKNIQY

j_gene: TRBJ2-7
v_gene: TRBV5-1
CDR3aa: ASSPDRAQTYEQY

j_gene: TRBJ2-7
v_gene: TRBV20-1
CDR3aa: SARSSRAWGLSYEQY

j_gene: TRBJ2-6
v_gene: TRBV27
CDR3aa: ASSWIGGGAGANVLT

j_gene: TRBJ2-3
v_gene: TRBV9
CDR3aa: ASSATSGLVDTQY

j_gene: TRBJ2-7
v_gene: TRBV6-5
CDR3aa: ASSPGGEQY

j_gene: TRBJ2-7
v_gene: TRBV27
CDR3aa: AGRGDRLADTYEQY

j_gene: TRBJ1-2
v_gene: TRBV6-5
CDR3aa: ASSYGTGGTYGYT

j_gene: TRBJ1-4
v_gene: TRBV6-5
CDR3aa: ASSSIGGHEKLF